The sequence of this T cell receptor beta chain was determined in a study of cytomegalovirus exposure and HLA in healthy donors. V shed 5 bases, J shed 0 bases, and the junction held 5 bases outside the gene matches. The CDR3 has 18 amino acids. CDR1 is SGHNT, CDR2 YYREEE, per germline (reference sequence). Researchers ran the PCR with 60 Vbeta and 13 Jbeta primers. The table came from immunoSEQ multiplex PCR; TCRdb's copy has only in-frame clones and leaves some out. The sample shows about 62,000 clones, around 80% of them seen only once. The chain has TRBV5-4 and TRBJ2-6; 13 bases are shared with TRBD2. The sequenced sample was PBMCs. The TCR sequence derives from a man aged 40-55 years in good health and CMV-seronegative. CDR3 DNA: TGTGCCAGCAGTTCCGGGACTAGCGGGACCTCTGGGGCCAACGTCCTGACTTTC. It encodes CASSSGTSGTSGANVLTF. The whole variable domain, filled in from reference TRBV5-4 and TRBJ2-6, reads ETGVTQSPTHLIKTRGQQVTLRCSSQSGHNTVSWYQQALGQGPQFIFQYYREEENGRGNFPPRFSGLQFPNYSSELNVNALELDDSALYLCASSSGTSGTSGANVLTFGAGSRLTVL.